The 19 T cell receptor beta chains listed next were all sequenced from one sample in a study of post-analysis software for immune sequencing data. Study-level findings and limits: Comparison of patients with controls showed a handful of TRBV segments more frequent in patients, TRBV5-6, TRBV5-1 and TRBV20-1 among them.

Unique-molecular-identifier-tagged TCR beta cDNA libraries were used. TCRdb reprocessed the PCR reads via MiXCR and lists one record per CDR3 protein. This sample carries fewer than 850,000 distinct CDR3 sequences, about 32% of them seen once, and the ten largest clones take around 0.55%. Antigens for these TCRs are unknown. Sequences were obtained from blood. The receptors were gathered from a girl aged 10 to 17 with multiple sclerosis.

The chain uses TRBV5-1 and TRBJ2-2; a weak D match, TRBD1 (6 bases). The V gene lost 6 bases and the J gene lost 4 bases, with 13 bases spanning the gap. The CDR3 length is 14 residues. From germline, CDR1 is SGHRS and CDR2 YFSETQ. The CDR3 here is CASTLGASTGELFF. For the CDR3, the DNA is TGCGCCAGCACCCTGGGGGCGAGCACCGGGGAGCTGTTTTTT.

The sample holds a few counts of this clonotype. This chain connects TRBV6-1 to TRBJ2-5; 13 bases line up with TRBD2. The CDR3 contains 15 residues. Trimming removed 4 bases from V and 5 bases from J; junction bases left unmatched: 4. CDR1 is MNHNS and CDR2 is SASEGT in the germline V gene. CDR3 DNA sequence: TGTGCCAGCAGTGGGACTAGCGGGGGATTCGAGACCCAGTACTTC. Residues: CASSGTSGGFETQYF.

The table lists this clonotype with a few counts. The chain carries TRBV4-2 and TRBJ2-3, with a possible D match to TRBD1 (5 bases). The V gene lost 0 bases and the J gene lost 4 bases, with 14 bases spanning the gap. The CDR3 runs to 16 residues. Germline V gene lookup returns CDR1 LGHNA and CDR2 YNFKEQ. The DNA for the CDR3 is TGTGCCAGCAGCCAAGATGACAGCTATGAGGCAGATACGCAGTATTTT. It is translated as CASSQDDSYEADTQYF.

This clonotype showed up just a few times. The rearrangement joins TRBV12-3 or TRBV12-4 to TRBJ2-7, with 8 bases aligning to TRBD1. Trimming cost V 5 bases and J 7 bases; bases outside gene matches: 13. This CDR3 region has 15 residues. Here the CDR3 reads CASSPRTGRLGEQYF. In nucleotides, the CDR3 is TGTGCCAGCAGTCCTCGGACAGGGCGGTTGGGGGAGCAGTACTTC.

This clonotype was found a few times. In DNA, the CDR3 is TGCAGTGCTAGAGATCCCAGGACAGGGAATCTTTACGAGCAGTACTTC. It yields the protein CSARDPRTGNLYEQYF. The J gene is TRBJ2-7, the V gene TRBV20-1; 8 positions agree with TRBD1. Trimming removed 0 bases from V and 4 bases from J; junction bases left unmatched: 11. This CDR3 spans 16 amino acids. Germline V gene data show CDR1 as DFQATT and CDR2 as SNEGSKA (reference sequence).

In this sample, this clonotype turned up a few times. The chain couples TRBV12-3 or TRBV12-4 to TRBJ1-2, with a tentative D call TRBD1 (6 bases). Trimming took 1 base from V and 7 from J, leaving 10 bases between them. The CDR3 has 13 residues. CDR3 region: CASSLGGASGYTF. In DNA, the CDR3 is TGTGCCAGCAGTTTAGGGGGGGCCAGTGGCTACACCTTC.

The chain employs TRBV20-1 and TRBJ2-1; D possibly corresponds to TRBD1 (6 bases). From germline, CDR1 is DFQATT and CDR2 SNEGSKA (reference sequence). This CDR3 is 13 amino acids long. Trimming removed 0 bases at V and 10 bases at J, with 13 bases between. DNA for the CDR3: TGCAGTGCTAGAGATCGAGGGACAAGGGAGCAGTTCTTC. Amino acid sequence: CSARDRGTREQFF.

This clonotype occurred a few times. The chain employs TRBV3-1 and TRBJ1-2, with TRBD1 matching over 7 bases. This CDR3 is built from 15 residues. Germline loops: CDR1 LGHDT, CDR2 YNNKEL (reference sequence). V lost 3 bases, J lost 4 bases, and 8 bases stayed unmatched. CDR3 nucleotide sequence: TGTGCCAGCAGCCAGGTACAGGGGCCGGGCTATGGCTACACCTTC. This sequence encodes CASSQVQGPGYGYTF.

The gene calls are TRBV5-1 and TRBJ2-7; 14 bases line up with TRBD2. The germline V gene has CDR1 SGHRS and CDR2 YFSETQ. This CDR3 region has 18 residues. Unmatched junction bases numbered 10, after V lost 3 bases and J lost 2 bases. CDR3 sequence: CASSSGLAGGLGAYEQYF. The CDR3 coding sequence is TGCGCCAGCAGCTCTGGACTAGCGGGAGGTCTTGGGGCCTACGAGCAGTACTTC.

This clonotype was found a few times. V usage is TRBV6-6 and J usage is TRBJ2-1; the D gene could be TRBD1 or TRBD2 (5 bases each). The V end lost 6 bases, the J end lost 11 bases, and 11 bases lay between the germline ends. Germline loops: CDR1 MNHNY, CDR2 SVGAGI (reference sequence). This CDR3 contains 11 residues. The CDR3 nucleotides are TGTGCCAGCAGCCCCGGGACCAAGCAGTTCTTC. Translated: CASSPGTKQFF.

This clonotype came up a few times. This sequence joins TRBV7-2 and TRBJ2-5; TRBD1 aligns across 8 bases. The CDR3 is made up of 14 amino acids. The V segment lost 1 base and the J segment 5 bases; nucleotides outside the gene matches: 3. Germline lookup yields CDR1 SGHTA and CDR2 FQGNSA. The CDR3 spells CASSLGDRSETQYF. In nucleotides, the CDR3 is TGTGCCAGCAGCTTAGGGGACAGGTCGGAGACCCAGTACTTC.

The rearrangement uses TRBV6-2 or TRBV6-3 and TRBJ2-7, with no clear D. In germline, CDR1 is MNHEY, CDR2 SVGEGT. V lost 8 bases, J lost 4 bases, and 9 bases lay in between. This CDR3 is 11 amino acids long. As DNA, the CDR3 is TGTGCCAGCGCCTCGATATACGAGCAGTACTTC. It is translated as CASASIYEQYF.

CDR3 amino acids: CASHDRGLAKNIQYF. The CDR3 nucleotides are TGCGCCAGCCACGACCGGGGGCTAGCCAAAAACATTCAGTACTTC. V gene TRBV5-1 combines with J gene TRBJ2-4; either TRBD1 or TRBD2 may supply D (6 bases each). CDR1 and CDR2 from the germline V gene are SGHRS and YFSETQ. The CDR3 runs 15 residues. With 7 bases removed from V and 0 bases from J, the gap between germline ends came to 14 bases.

In this sample, this clonotype turned up a few times. This rearrangement joins TRBV20-1 to TRBJ2-4, with TRBD2 matching over 9 bases. J gave up 0 bases and V 6 bases, and 12 bases lay outside the gene matches. The CDR3 is 17 amino acids. Germline V gene sequence: CDR1 DFQATT, CDR2 SNEGSKA (reference sequence). CDR3 amino acids: CSAPRASGDLAKNIQYF. The CDR3 nucleotides read TGCAGTGCCCCGCGGGCTAGCGGGGATCTAGCCAAAAACATTCAGTACTTC.

Comments on this clonotype: No conserved phenylalanine or tryptophan ends this CDR3, so it is likely a read error. DNA for the CDR3: TGTGCCAGGCCGGGAGGCCGGGATCAGCCCCAGCATGTT. Its translation is CARPGGRDQPQHV. V usage is TRBV2 and J usage is TRBJ1-5; D gene uncertain. Trimming cost V 9 bases and J 5 bases, with 14 bases left between them. Looked up from germline, CDR1 is SNHLY and CDR2 is FYNNEI. The CDR3 runs to 13 residues.

The chain carries TRBV6-6 and TRBJ2-7, with D possibly being TRBD1 or TRBD2 (6 bases each). The germline V gene has CDR1 MNHNY and CDR2 SVGAGI (reference sequence). The CDR3 is 14 residues long. Trimming pared 6 bases from V and 0 bases from J, leaving 12 bases between. The chain's CDR3 is CASRRGTPSYEQYF. As DNA, the CDR3 is TGTGCCAGCAGACGGGGGACACCCTCCTACGAGCAGTACTTC.

The chain couples TRBV29-1 to TRBJ2-1; perhaps D is TRBD1 or TRBD2 (5 bases each). The V end was cut by 4 bases, the J end by 0 bases, with 16 bases between. Germline lookup yields CDR1 SQVTM and CDR2 ANQGSEA. The CDR3 runs 16 residues. The CDR3 spells CSVGGVGESSYNEQFF. In nucleotides, the CDR3 is TGCAGCGTTGGGGGAGTGGGGGAAAGCTCCTACAATGAGCAGTTCTTC.

The gene calls are TRBV6-4 and TRBJ1-1; the D is unclear. Germline V gene lookup returns CDR1 MRHNA and CDR2 SNTAGT. The V gene lost 2 bases and the J gene lost 1 base, with 8 bases spanning the gap. The CDR3 has 14 residues. The CDR3 region is CASSDGSRNTEAFF. In DNA form, the CDR3 reads TGTGCCAGCAGTGACGGCTCGAGGAACACTGAAGCTTTCTTT.

The sample holds many counts of this clonotype. The CDR3 DNA reads TGTGCCATCAGTGAGTGGAATCAGCCCCAGCATTTT. Protein: CAISEWNQPQHF. The chain is built from TRBV10-3 and TRBJ1-5; D uncertain. CDR1 and CDR2 from the germline V gene are ENHRY and SYGVKD. The CDR3 is 12 amino acids. V lost 1 base and J 4 bases, leaving 2 bases between the germline ends.